One sample yielded the 19 T cell receptor beta chains listed below, sequenced in a study of human thymus T cells. Resections removed during corrective heart surgery provided the thymus tissue used. Data came from immunoSEQ multiplex PCR; TCRdb stores just in-frame clones and leaves some out. In the table there are tens of thousands of clones, approximately 96% of which are singletons. The sample consisted of thymus tissue. These receptors were taken from a boy younger than two with a congenital heart defect but otherwise immunologically healthy.

With respect to this clone: Its ends do not fully match the called genes, so a read error is possible. This sequence joins TRBV2 and TRBJ2-1, with TRBD1 identical over 7 bases. The CDR3 contains 13 residues. CDR1 and CDR2 from the germline V gene are SNHLY and FYNNEI. CDR3 nucleotide sequence: TGTGCCAGCAGCGAAGACAGGGCCTATGAGCAGTTCTTC. Translation: CASSEDRAYEQFF.

The J gene is TRBJ1-2, the V gene TRBV7-8; 9 bases map to TRBD1. V lost 4 bases, J lost 8 bases, and 14 bases stayed unmatched. The CDR3 totals 16 residues. The germline V gene has CDR1 SGHVS and CDR2 FQNEAQ. The CDR3, as DNA: TGTGCCAGCAGCTCGCGTATACCGGGACAGGGTAACGGCTACACCTTC. Translating it yields CASSSRIPGQGNGYTF.

V is TRBV9 and J is TRBJ1-3, with D possibly being TRBD1 (5 bases). Germline CDR1 and CDR2: SGDLS and YYNGEE. The CDR3 spans 18 residues. The V gene lost 2 bases and the J gene lost 0 bases, with 18 bases spanning the gap. CDR3 sequence: CASSVLFLRVNSGNTIYF. CDR3 DNA sequence: TGTGCCAGCAGCGTTTTGTTCCTCAGGGTGAACTCTGGAAACACCATATATTTT.

The sample holds one count of this clone. V usage is TRBV7-2 and J usage is TRBJ2-5; D gene ambiguous. The length of the CDR3 is 14 residues. The V gene's germline CDR1 is SGHTA and CDR2 FQGNSA. V lost 6 bases to trimming and J lost 1 base, with 12 bases between them. CDR3 nucleotide sequence: TGTGCCAGCAGTTTGTTAGGTTTCCAAGAGACCCAGTACTTC. Translation: CASSLLGFQETQYF.

The genes are TRBV20-1 and TRBJ1-1; TRBD1 is a possible D gene (6 bases). This CDR3 has 10 residues. V lost 6 bases, J lost 8 bases, and 10 bases lay in between. Germline V gene sequence: CDR1 DFQATT, CDR2 SNEGSKA (reference sequence). CDR3 sequence (DNA): TGCAGTGCCAAAACAGGGGAAGCTTTCTTT. Translation: CSAKTGEAFF.

The chain is built from TRBV7-9 and TRBJ2-1; TRBD1 is a possible D gene (6 bases). Per germline, CDR1 SEHNR and CDR2 FQNEAQ (reference sequence). The CDR3 has 12 residues. Deletions cut 7 bases from V and 10 bases from J, with 14 bases between. The CDR3, as DNA: TGTGCCAGCACCAGAGGGGGAGACGAGCAGTTCTTC. Residues: CASTRGGDEQFF.

This chain links TRBV5-6 with TRBJ1-2; D might be TRBD1 (5 bases). The V gene lost 0 bases and the J gene lost 5 bases, with 11 bases spanning the gap. Germline CDR1 and CDR2: SGHDT and YYEEEE. The CDR3 contains 14 residues. CDR3 amino acids: CASSLGQGPYGYTF. CDR3 nucleotide sequence: TGTGCCAGCAGCTTGGGGCAGGGACCATATGGCTACACCTTC.

The V and J genes are TRBV28 and TRBJ1-1; the D gene is possibly TRBD1 (5 bases). The CDR3 has 14 amino acids. V shed 6 bases and J shed 1 base, with 12 bases lying between them. Germline V lookup: CDR1 MDHEN, CDR2 SYDVKM. This CDR3 is CASSPGTGNTEAFF. The CDR3 DNA is TGTGCCAGCAGCCCCGGGACGGGGAACACTGAAGCTTTCTTT.

This chain links TRBV10-3 with TRBJ2-3; a weak D match, TRBD2 (6 bases). Per the germline V gene, CDR1 is ENHRY and CDR2 is SYGVKD. Trimming removed 2 bases from V and 4 bases from J, with 22 bases in between. The CDR3 covers 18 residues. CDR3 loop: CAISETPKLPGEADTQYF. CDR3 sequence (DNA): TGTGCCATCAGTGAGACCCCTAAGTTGCCCGGGGAGGCAGATACGCAGTATTTT.

The chain joins TRBV27 to TRBJ2-2, with 7 bases that match TRBD2. V lost 5 bases, J lost 4 bases, and 10 bases stayed unmatched. CDR1 MNHEY and CDR2 SMNVEV come from the germline V gene (reference sequence). The CDR3 covers 16 residues. DNA for the CDR3: TGTGCCAGCAGTCACGCCCCGGGAGGAGGCACCGGGGAGCTGTTTTTT. Its protein product is CASSHAPGGGTGELFF.

The chain recombines TRBV4-3 with TRBJ1-5; D might be TRBD1 (5 bases). Germline V gives CDR1 LGHNA, CDR2 YSLEER. This CDR3 has 14 amino acids. Trimming removed 0 bases at V and 6 bases at J, with 9 bases between. The CDR3 sequence: CASSQDRDGQPQHF. CDR3 DNA: TGCGCCAGCAGCCAAGATAGGGACGGTCAGCCCCAGCATTTT.

The rearrangement joins TRBV13 to TRBJ2-3; weak D call: TRBD2 (6 bases). V shed 3 bases and J shed 7 bases, with 17 bases lying between them. Germline CDR1 is PRHDT and CDR2 is FYEKMQ (reference sequence). This CDR3 is 15 amino acids long. This chain's CDR3 is CASSFLTGDVNTQYF. CDR3 DNA sequence: TGTGCCAGCAGCTTCTTGACGGGGGACGTGAATACGCAGTATTTT.

V is TRBV29-1 and J is TRBJ2-3; 7 bases agree with TRBD1. Looked up from germline, CDR1 is SQVTM and CDR2 is ANQGSEA. The ends lost 4 bases at V and 2 bases at J; junction bases unmatched: 9. The CDR3 loop spans 15 amino acids. The CDR3 bases are TGCAGCGTTGTTCGAACAGGGGCTGTCACAGATACGCAGTATTTT. The encoded protein is CSVVRTGAVTDTQYF.

This chain joins TRBV21-1 and TRBJ1-2; the listed D gene, TRBD1, was not tested against the DNA. TRBV21-1 is deemed a pseudogene. The length of the CDR3 is 14 residues. The DNA for the CDR3 is TGTGCCAGCAGCAAAGACAGGGTTCTAGGTGGCTACACCTTC. It codes for CASSKDRVLGGYTF.

The rearrangement joins TRBV18 to TRBJ2-3; D is uncertain. Germline CDR1 KGHSH, CDR2 LQKENI. The CDR3 covers 12 residues. V gave up 1 base and J gave up 14 bases, with 13 bases separating them. CDR3 nucleotide sequence: TGTGCCAGCTCACCACTAGTACCCGAACGGTATTTT. It yields the protein CASSPLVPERYF.

This chain links TRBV10-2 with TRBJ2-3; tentatively, D is TRBD1 (7 bases). The germline V gene encodes CDR1 WSHSY and CDR2 SAAADI. The CDR3 is 18 residues long. The ends were cut back, 4 bases at V and 0 bases at J, with 20 bases in the middle. In nucleotides, the CDR3 is TGCGCCAGCAGTGGAGGGGTAGCGGAGGGGGCTAGCACAGATACGCAGTATTTT. Translation: CASSGGVAEGASTDTQYF.

This chain links TRBV7-9 with TRBJ2-3; the match to TRBD2 covers 9 bases. Germline CDR1 and CDR2: SEHNR and FQNEAQ (reference sequence). The CDR3 spans 17 residues. V was pared by 0 bases and J by 2 bases, with 6 bases of the junction left unmatched. The CDR3 DNA is TGTGCCAGCAGCTTAGCCCAGCGGGGGGTTAACACAGATACGCAGTATTTT. Translating it yields CASSLAQRGVNTDTQYF.

A single count supports this clone. The chain links TRBV15 to TRBJ2-7, with 14 bases fitting TRBD2. The ends lost 0 bases at V and 4 bases at J; junction bases unmatched: 11. CDR1 and CDR2 (germline): LNHNV, YYDKDF (reference sequence). This CDR3 is built from 19 residues. In nucleotides, the CDR3 is TGTGCCACCAGCAGAGAAGGGACTAGCGGGAGTGGCCCGCCTTACGAGCAGTACTTC. It specifies CATSREGTSGSGPPYEQYF.

Notes on this clone: Compared with germline, one end of the junction differs, possibly owing to a read error. The V and J genes are TRBV6-5 and TRBJ2-7, with D maybe TRBD2 (5 bases). CDR3 size: 14 residues. The germline V gene encodes CDR1 MNHEY and CDR2 SVGAGI. CDR3 sequence: CAGSYRAGSYEQYF. As DNA, the CDR3 is TGTGCCGGCAGTTACCGGGCGGGTTCCTACGAGCAGTACTTC.